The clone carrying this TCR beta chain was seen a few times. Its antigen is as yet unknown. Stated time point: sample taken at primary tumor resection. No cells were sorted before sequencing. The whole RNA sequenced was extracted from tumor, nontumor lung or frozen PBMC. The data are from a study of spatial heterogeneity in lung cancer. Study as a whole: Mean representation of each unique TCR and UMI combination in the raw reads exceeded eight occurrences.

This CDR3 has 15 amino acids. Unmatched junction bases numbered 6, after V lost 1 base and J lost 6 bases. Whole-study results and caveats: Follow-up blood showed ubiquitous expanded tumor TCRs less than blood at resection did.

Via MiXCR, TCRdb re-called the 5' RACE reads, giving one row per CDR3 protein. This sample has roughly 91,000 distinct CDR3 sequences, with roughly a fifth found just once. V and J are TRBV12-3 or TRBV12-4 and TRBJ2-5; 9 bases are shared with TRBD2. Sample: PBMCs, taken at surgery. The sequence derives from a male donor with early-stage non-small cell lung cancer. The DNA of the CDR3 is TGTGCCAGCAGTTTAGGACTAGCGGACCATAAGACCCAGTACTTC. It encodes CASSLGLADHKTQYF.